This TCR delta chain stems from a study of Vδ1+ human thymocytes. Findings of the study overall: Highly polyclonal TRG and TRD repertoires with Gaussian CDR3 length distributions appeared in thymus.

RNA was extracted from the cells and then reverse transcribed. Pooled V-gene forward primers with one constant-region reverse primer generated the CDR3 amplicons by multiplex PCR. TCRdb repeated clone calling on the multiplex PCR reads with CATT. This table holds fewer than 90,000 delta-chain clones, around 32% found once. Trimming cost V 0 bases and J 0 bases; bases outside gene matches: 14. This CDR3 has 20 amino acids. CDR1 is GEAIGNYY and CDR2 is EKD in the germline V gene. This clone was seen more than once but under ten times. Antigen unknown. This receptor was taken from a boy less than two years old who had congenital heart surgery. Material: Vdelta1+ gamma-delta thymocytes from the thymus. Described subset: FACS-sorted CD3+ TCRalphabeta- TCRVdelta1+ TCRVdelta2- thymocytes. The J gene is TRDJ1, the V gene TRDV2, with TRDD3 matching over 11 bases. This CDR3 reads CACDTTRFWGILGYTDKLIF. The CDR3 bases are TGTGCCTGTGACACCACAAGATTCTGGGGGATACTTGGGTACACCGATAAACTCATCTTT.